This T cell receptor (beta chain) comes out of a study of blood T cell repertoires in COVID-19. The wider study: The samples span acute and convalescent COVID-19 from the United States, Italy and Spain. The analysed material was cDNA or gDNA that came from T cells, B-cell-depleted T cells, or PBMCs.

CDR1 and CDR2 from the germline V gene are MDHEN and SYDVKM. V was cut by 7 bases and J by 4 bases, with 7 bases left in between. The CDR3 contains 11 residues. Original analysis: Amplified reference gene primers provided the basis for estimating nucleated cell counts. Measured with immunoSEQ multiplex PCR; TCRdb has only the in-frame clones, and not every one. V and J calls and clone size come straight from that table; D and trimming were deduced from the DNA. There are 40,000 or so clones in the sample; approximately 80% occur only once, and 10% lies in the top ten. The sequenced sample consisted of peripheral blood. V gene TRBV28 combines with J gene TRBJ1-1, with D uncertain. The sequence was collected from a man aged 55 to 70 in a cohort sampled during active COVID-19. For the CDR3, the DNA is TGTGCCAGCACATTCGGCACTGAAGCTTTCTTT. It encodes CASTFGTEAFF.